The entry that follows covers one T cell receptor (beta chain) sequence. The antigen remains undetermined. This record belongs to a study of identical twins. Each CDR3 protein is one row after TCRdb ran MiXCR on the 5' RACE reads. This table holds around 960,000 distinct CDR3 sequences, over 9% found once. Each donor (without exception) was a healthy Caucasian. General study findings and limits: Within cord blood, abundant beta clonotypes carried fewer insertions, but memory repertoires showed no such trend. Alpha sequences that were out-of-frame and twin-shared showed an excess of low generation probability.

The data also belong to a second study, concerning yellow fever vaccine responses in identical twins.

The sequenced material came from PBMCs. The TCR sequence derives from a woman in her late teens or twenties in good health.

This chain's CDR3 is CASTVWGVTEAFF. In DNA form, the CDR3 reads TGTGCCAGCACCGTGTGGGGTGTCACTGAAGCTTTCTTT. The genes are TRBV5-4 and TRBJ1-1; D is unresolved. The ends were cut back, 6 bases at V and 4 bases at J, with 13 bases in the middle. Germline CDR1 and CDR2: SGHNT and YYREEE (reference sequence). CDR3 length: 13 residues.